This TCR beta chain was identified in a study of blood T cell repertoires in COVID-19. This table comes from immunoSEQ multiplex PCR, and its TCRdb copy is limited to in-frame clones, with some not included. This sample yields about 210,000 clones, of which approximately 86% are seen a single time; approximately 2.9% belongs to the top ten. The CDR3 spans 17 residues. Trimming at V came to 4 bases and at J to 0 bases, leaving 7 bases not matched to a gene. Germline lookup yields CDR1 KGHSH and CDR2 LQKENI. This clone was counted once. The sample comprised peripheral blood. The V gene is TRBV18, the J gene TRBJ2-5; 11 positions agree with TRBD2. The receptor comes from a man aged 55-75 years with acute or convalescent COVID-19. The CDR3 region has the DNA TGTGCCAGCTCACGACGGCTAGCGGGGGGTTACCAAGAGACCCAGTACTTC. Translating it yields CASSRRLAGGYQETQYF.